This T cell receptor beta chain derives from a study of CD8 T cells in ankylosing spondylitis. This clonotype turned up a few times. The antigen is undetermined. A quantitative 5'-RACE method, one with molecular barcodes, was used to make TCR beta libraries. Via MiXCR, TCRdb re-called the 5' RACE reads, giving one row per CDR3 protein. The sample lists 100,000 to 150,000 distinct CDR3 sequences; around 15% were seen once. Study-wide results and caveats: Disease-linked clones bore a CD8+ phenotype, appearing relatively rarely in peripheral blood. Disease-associated clones were reportedly significantly overrepresented in matched ankylosing spondylitis synovial fluid. A motif in TCR beta, a set of seven to nine highly homologous variants, appeared characteristic of ankylosing spondylitis blood.

The sequence was obtained from a female donor with ankylosing spondylitis or in good health (not recorded which). Sequences were obtained from blood, either unsorted or a sorted T cell fraction (not recorded which).

The CDR3 region has the DNA TGTGCCAGCAGCGCCGCGGGGACAACTAATGAAAAACTGTTTTTT. Amino acids: CASSAAGTTNEKLFF. The V gene is TRBV7-2, the J gene TRBJ1-4; unclear D gene. The V gene lost 5 bases and the J gene lost 0 bases, with 10 bases spanning the gap. The CDR3 extends over 15 amino acids. Germline lookup yields CDR1 SGHTA and CDR2 FQGNSA.